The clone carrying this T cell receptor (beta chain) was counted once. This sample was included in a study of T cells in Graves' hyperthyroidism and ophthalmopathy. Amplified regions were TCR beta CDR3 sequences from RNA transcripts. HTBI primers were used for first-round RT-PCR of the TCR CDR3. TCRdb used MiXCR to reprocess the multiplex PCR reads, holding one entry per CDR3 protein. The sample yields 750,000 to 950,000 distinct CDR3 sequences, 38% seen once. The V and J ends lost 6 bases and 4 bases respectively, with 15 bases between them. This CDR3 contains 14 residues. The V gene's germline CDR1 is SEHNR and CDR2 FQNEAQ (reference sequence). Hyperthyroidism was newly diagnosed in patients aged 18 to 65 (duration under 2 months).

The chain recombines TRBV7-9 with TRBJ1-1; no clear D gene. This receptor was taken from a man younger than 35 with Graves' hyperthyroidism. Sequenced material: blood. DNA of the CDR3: TGTGCCAGCAGTCCCCTCGGGGAGACCACTGAAGCTTTCTTT. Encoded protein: CASSPLGETTEAFF.